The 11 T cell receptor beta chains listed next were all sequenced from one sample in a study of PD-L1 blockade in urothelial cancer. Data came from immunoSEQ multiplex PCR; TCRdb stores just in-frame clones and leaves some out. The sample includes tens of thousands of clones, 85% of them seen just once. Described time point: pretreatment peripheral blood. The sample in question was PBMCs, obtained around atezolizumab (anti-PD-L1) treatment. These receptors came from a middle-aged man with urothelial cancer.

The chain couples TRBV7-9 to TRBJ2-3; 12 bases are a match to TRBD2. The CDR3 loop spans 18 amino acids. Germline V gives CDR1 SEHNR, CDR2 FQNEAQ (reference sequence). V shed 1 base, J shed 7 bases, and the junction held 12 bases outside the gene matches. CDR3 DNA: TGTGCCAGCAGCTTAGATTCCCTGACTAGCGGGAGTACCTATACGCAGTATTTT. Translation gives CASSLDSLTSGSTYTQYF. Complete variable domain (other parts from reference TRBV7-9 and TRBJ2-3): DTGVSQNPRHKITKRGQNVTFRCDPISEHNRLYWYRQTLGQGPEFLTYFQNEAQLEKSRLLSDRFSAERPKGSFSTLEIQRTEQGDSAMYLCASSLDSLTSGSTYTQYFGPGTRLTVL.

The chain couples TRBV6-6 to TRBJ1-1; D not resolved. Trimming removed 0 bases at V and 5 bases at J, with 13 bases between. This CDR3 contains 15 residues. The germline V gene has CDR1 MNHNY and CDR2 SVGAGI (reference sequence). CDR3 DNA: TGTGCCAGCAGTTACTCGCCCGGGGTAGGTACTGAAGCTTTCTTT. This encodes CASSYSPGVGTEAFF.

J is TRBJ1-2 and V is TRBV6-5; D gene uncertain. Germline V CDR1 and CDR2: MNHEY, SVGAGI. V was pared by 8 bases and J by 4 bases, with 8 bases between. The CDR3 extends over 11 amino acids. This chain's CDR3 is CASGQSYGYTF. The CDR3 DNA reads TGTGCCAGCGGGCAATCCTATGGCTACACCTTC.

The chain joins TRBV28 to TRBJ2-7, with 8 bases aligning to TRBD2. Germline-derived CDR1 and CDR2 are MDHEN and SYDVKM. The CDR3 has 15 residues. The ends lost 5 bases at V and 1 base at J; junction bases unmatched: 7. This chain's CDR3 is CASSPAGGRSYEQYF. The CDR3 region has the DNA TGTGCCAGCAGTCCCGCGGGGGGAAGGTCCTACGAGCAGTACTTC.

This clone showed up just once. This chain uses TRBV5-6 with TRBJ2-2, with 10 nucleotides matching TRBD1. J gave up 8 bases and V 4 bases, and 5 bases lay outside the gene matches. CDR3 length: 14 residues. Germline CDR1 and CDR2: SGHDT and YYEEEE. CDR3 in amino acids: CASSERQGAGELFF. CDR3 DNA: TGTGCCAGCAGCGAAAGACAGGGGGCGGGGGAGCTGTTTTTT.

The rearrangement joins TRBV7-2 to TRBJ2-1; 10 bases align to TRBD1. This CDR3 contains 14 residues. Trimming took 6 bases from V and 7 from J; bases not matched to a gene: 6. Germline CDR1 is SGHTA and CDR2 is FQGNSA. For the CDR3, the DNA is TGTGCCAGCAGTCTAGGGACAGGGGTAAATGAGCAGTTCTTC. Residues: CASSLGTGVNEQFF.

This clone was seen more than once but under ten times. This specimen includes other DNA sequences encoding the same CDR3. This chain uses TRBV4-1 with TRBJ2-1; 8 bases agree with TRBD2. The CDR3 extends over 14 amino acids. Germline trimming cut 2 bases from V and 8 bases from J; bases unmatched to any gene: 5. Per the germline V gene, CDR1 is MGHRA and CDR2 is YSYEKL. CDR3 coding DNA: TGCGCCAGCAGCCAAAACCCCGGGAGGGATGAGCAGTTCTTC. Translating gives CASSQNPGRDEQFF.

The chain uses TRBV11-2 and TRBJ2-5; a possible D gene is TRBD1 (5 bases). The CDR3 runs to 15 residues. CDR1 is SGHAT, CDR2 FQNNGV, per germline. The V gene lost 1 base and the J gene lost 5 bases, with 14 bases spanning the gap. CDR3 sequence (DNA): TGTGCCAGCAGCTTAGGTCTAAGGGGCCAGGAGACCCAGTACTTC. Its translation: CASSLGLRGQETQYF.

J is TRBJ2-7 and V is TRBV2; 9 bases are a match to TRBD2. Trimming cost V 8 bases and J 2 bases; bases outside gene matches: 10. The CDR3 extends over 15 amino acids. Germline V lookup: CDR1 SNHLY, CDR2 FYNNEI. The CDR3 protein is CASGGGLARTYEQYF. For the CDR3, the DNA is TGTGCCAGCGGCGGGGGACTAGCAAGGACCTACGAGCAGTACTTC.

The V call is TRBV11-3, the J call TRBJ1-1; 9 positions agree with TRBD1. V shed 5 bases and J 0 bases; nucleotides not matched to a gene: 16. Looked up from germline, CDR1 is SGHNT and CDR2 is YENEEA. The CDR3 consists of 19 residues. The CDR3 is CASSHLDSPGQGLNTEAFF. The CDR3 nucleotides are TGTGCCAGCAGCCATTTAGATTCCCCGGGACAGGGTTTGAACACTGAAGCTTTCTTT.

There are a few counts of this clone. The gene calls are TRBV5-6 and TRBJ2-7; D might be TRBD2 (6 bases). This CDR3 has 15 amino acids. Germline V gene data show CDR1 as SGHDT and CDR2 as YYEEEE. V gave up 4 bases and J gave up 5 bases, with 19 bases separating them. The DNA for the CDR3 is TGTGCCAGCAGCCCGCCGACCGGGGGTGAAAACGAGCAGTACTTC. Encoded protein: CASSPPTGGENEQYF.